One sample yielded the 29 T cell receptor beta chains listed below, sequenced in a study of T cells in Graves' hyperthyroidism and ophthalmopathy. Amplification yielded TCR beta CDR3 regions, with RNA transcripts as the source. Carried out on the TCR CDR3, a first-round RT-PCR used the HTBI primer set. Via MiXCR, TCRdb re-called the multiplex PCR reads, giving one row per CDR3 protein. The sample consists of roughly 700,000 distinct CDR3 sequences, over 35% of them appearing once. The material sequenced was blood. The origin of the receptors is a woman between 35 and 50 years old with Graves' hyperthyroidism.

The chain joins TRBV27 to TRBJ2-5; D not certain. With 0 bases removed from V and 2 bases from J, the gap between germline ends came to 10 bases. The CDR3 runs to 15 residues. CDR1 is MNHEY, CDR2 SMNVEV, per germline (reference sequence). CDR3 sequence: CASSLSDASQETQYF. In DNA form, the CDR3 reads TGTGCCAGCAGTTTATCGGACGCCTCTCAAGAGACCCAGTACTTC.

This clonotype was detected a few times. CDR3 bases: TGCAGTGCTAGGGACAGGGGGCATGAAAAACTGTTTTTT. Translation: CSARDRGHEKLFF. This chain joins TRBV20-1 and TRBJ1-4, with 11 nucleotides matching TRBD1. CDR3 length: 13 amino acids. Germline-derived CDR1 and CDR2 are DFQATT and SNEGSKA (reference sequence). Trimming at V came to 3 bases and at J to 6 bases, leaving 0 bases not matched to a gene.

The V and J genes are TRBV10-3 and TRBJ2-7, with 11 bases fitting TRBD1. The CDR3 spans 15 residues. Germline V gene lookup returns CDR1 ENHRY and CDR2 SYGVKD. V lost 5 bases and J lost 2; bases outside the gene matches: 5. The CDR3 DNA is TGTGCCATCAGTACGGGACAGGGGGAAACCTACGAGCAGTACTTC. It encodes CAISTGQGETYEQYF.

As for this clonotype: Its ends do not fully match the called genes, so a read error is possible. The V gene is TRBV6-5, the J gene TRBJ1-5, with D hard to call. Germline CDR1 is MNHEY and CDR2 is SVGAGI. This CDR3 spans 12 amino acids. CDR3 sequence (DNA): TGTGCCAGCAGTTCTAGCCGGACGGTCATTAAATTT. It is translated as CASSSSRTVIKF.

The chain couples TRBV7-2 to TRBJ1-1; no clear D gene. Looked up from germline, CDR1 is SGHTA and CDR2 is FQGNSA. V was pared by 1 base and J by 4 bases, with 13 bases between. The CDR3 is made up of 15 amino acids. The CDR3 sequence is CASSLVLSSFTEAFF. The CDR3 DNA sequence: TGTGCCAGCAGCTTAGTCTTATCCAGTTTCACTGAAGCTTTCTTT. The whole variable domain, filled in from reference TRBV7-2 and TRBJ1-1, reads GAGVSQSPSNKVTEKGKDVELRCDPISGHTALYWYRQSLGQGLEFLIYFQGNSAPDKSGLPSDRFSAERTGGSVSTLTIQRTQQEDSAVYLCASSLVLSSFTEAFFGQGTRLTVV.

Remarks on this clonotype: This may come from a read error, since a much larger clone is one base off. This chain uses TRBV20-1 with TRBJ1-2, with 8 bases that match TRBD1. Germline-derived CDR1 and CDR2 are DFQATT and SNEGSKA (reference sequence). This CDR3 comprises 17 residues. CDR3 protein: CSASLGQGASLNYGHTF. As DNA, the CDR3 is TGCAGTGCTAGTTTAGGGCAGGGGGCATCCCTTAACTATGGCCACACCTTC.

This clonotype was observed once. The V gene is TRBV15, the J gene TRBJ1-1; TRBD1 agrees at 8 bases. The J segment lost 7 bases and the V segment lost 3 bases, leaving 7 bases of the junction unmatched. The germline V gene has CDR1 LNHNV and CDR2 YYDKDF (reference sequence). CDR3 size: 14 residues. DNA of the CDR3: TGTGCCACCAGCAGTGCTCAGGGGGCCGGTGAAGCTTTCTTT. As protein: CATSSAQGAGEAFF.

The V call is TRBV28, the J call TRBJ1-2, with TRBD1 as a possible D gene (6 bases). V lost 7 bases and J lost 4, with 16 bases in between. This CDR3 spans 14 amino acids. From germline, CDR1 is MDHEN and CDR2 SYDVKM. CDR3 DNA sequence: TGTGCCAGCACCCGGGCAGGGGCGACCTATGGCTACACCTTC. It specifies CASTRAGATYGYTF.

This clonotype was found many times. The chain uses TRBV7-9 and TRBJ1-6, with 8 positions matching TRBD1. V trimming: 5 bases; J trimming: 8 bases; junction bases outside the gene matches: 8. Per the germline V gene, CDR1 is SEHNR and CDR2 is FQNEAQ (reference sequence). There are 15 residues in the CDR3. CDR3 residues: CASSLGQEGDSPLHF. The CDR3 coding sequence is TGTGCCAGCAGCCTGGGACAGGAGGGGGATTCACCCCTCCACTTT. Together with reference TRBV7-9 and TRBJ1-6, the CDR3 gives the full variable domain: DTGVSQNPRHKITKRGQNVTFRCDPISEHNRLYWYRQTLGQGPEFLTYFQNEAQLEKSRLLSDRFSAERPKGSFSTLEIQRTEQGDSAMYLCASSLGQEGDSPLHFGNGTRLTVT.

In its sample, this clonotype was seen many times. This chain connects TRBV7-6 to TRBJ2-7, with D possibly TRBD1 on 5 matching bases. Trimming stripped 5 bases from V and 2 bases from J, with 10 bases between. Looked up from germline, CDR1 is SGHVS and CDR2 is FNYEAQ. The CDR3 loop spans 13 amino acids. Written as DNA, the CDR3 is TGTGCCAGCAGCACATGGGGCACCTACGAGCAGTACTTC. Translating it yields CASSTWGTYEQYF.

The table lists this clonotype with many counts. This chain uses TRBV5-1 with TRBJ1-1; 9 bases agree with TRBD1. The CDR3 is made up of 14 amino acids. Trimming removed 2 bases from V and 7 bases from J; junction bases left unmatched: 6. CDR1 is SGHRS and CDR2 is YFSETQ in the germline V gene. CDR3 DNA: TGCGCCAGCAGCTTTGGACAGGGGAAGGGTGAAGCTTTCTTT. Translation: CASSFGQGKGEAFF.

This clonotype was found many times. The chain links TRBV7-2 to TRBJ2-7; D is uncertain. CDR1 and CDR2 (germline): SGHTA, FQGNSA. CDR3 length equals 12 residues. Trimming shortened V by 5 bases and J by 6 bases, and 11 bases separated the two germline ends. The CDR3 region is CASSTHKGEQYF. CDR3 sequence (DNA): TGTGCCAGCAGCACCCACAAAGGCGAGCAGTACTTC.

This clonotype was seen ten or more times. V gene TRBV7-2 combines with J gene TRBJ1-5; TRBD1 matches 7 bases. CDR3 size: 14 residues. The trim removed 5 bases at V and 6 bases at J, leaving 7 bases unmatched. Germline CDR1 and CDR2: SGHTA and FQGNSA. DNA for the CDR3: TGTGCCAGCAGCCCGATACAGGGGACTCAGCCCCAGCATTTT. It yields the protein CASSPIQGTQPQHF.

Concerning this clonotype itself: Mismatch with germline at one junction end may stem from a read error. The chain couples TRBV7-9 to TRBJ2-6, with TRBD1 matching over 7 bases. Germline lookup yields CDR1 SEHNR and CDR2 FQNEAQ (reference sequence). The CDR3 loop spans 12 amino acids. CDR3 bases: TGTGCCAGCAGCCGGGATATTACAGGGGTCCCTTTC. This codes for CASSRDITGVPF.

This rearrangement joins TRBV5-4 to TRBJ2-5, with D perhaps TRBD1 (5 bases). There are 14 residues in the CDR3. Trimming shortened V by 7 bases and J by 3 bases, and 16 bases separated the two germline ends. The germline V gene encodes CDR1 SGHNT and CDR2 YYREEE (reference sequence). The CDR3 DNA follows: TGTGCCAGCCGAAAATTCCAGGGAAAAGAGACCCAGTACTTC. Amino acid sequence: CASRKFQGKETQYF.

The V and J genes are TRBV7-9 and TRBJ2-7; perhaps TRBD2 as D (6 bases). CDR1 is SEHNR and CDR2 is FQNEAQ in the germline V gene (reference sequence). CDR3 length: 16 amino acids. V shed 5 bases and J shed 2 bases, with 19 bases lying between them. The DNA of the CDR3 is TGTGCCAGCAGCCCAACCTGGACTACCGGTCCCTACGAGCAGTACTTC. Protein sequence: CASSPTWTTGPYEQYF.

The chain employs TRBV27 and TRBJ2-5; the match to TRBD2 covers 8 bases. Germline V lookup: CDR1 MNHEY, CDR2 SMNVEV (reference sequence). V trimming: 3 bases; J trimming: 4 bases; junction bases outside the gene matches: 7. The CDR3 contains 15 residues. CDR3 nucleotides: TGTGCCAGCAGTTTCCGAGCGGGAGTAGGAGAGACCCAGTACTTC. Its translation is CASSFRAGVGETQYF.

The chain carries TRBV7-9 and TRBJ2-1, with TRBD1 matching over 8 bases. There are 14 residues in the CDR3. V dropped 4 bases and J dropped 5; count of bases not matched to a gene: 4. Germline loops: CDR1 SEHNR, CDR2 FQNEAQ (reference sequence). Here the CDR3 DNA reads TGTGCCAGCAGCTGGACAGGGAACGACAATGAGCAGTTCTTC. Protein product: CASSWTGNDNEQFF.

V and J are TRBV12-3 or TRBV12-4 and TRBJ1-5; D call uncertain. V lost 2 bases, J lost 9 bases, and 2 bases lay in between. There are 10 residues in the CDR3. For the CDR3, the DNA is TGTGCCAGCAGTTTATCGCCCCAGCATTTT. Translated, it gives CASSLSPQHF.

The chain is built from TRBV9 and TRBJ2-5, with D possibly TRBD1 on 6 matching bases. The CDR3 spans 16 residues. Germline CDR1 and CDR2: SGDLS and YYNGEE. V was cut by 0 bases and J by 2 bases, with 14 bases left in between. The CDR3 here is CASSVGISDSQETQYF. CDR3 nucleotides: TGTGCCAGCAGCGTAGGCATTTCGGACAGTCAAGAGACCCAGTACTTC. Based on the CDR3 plus reference TRBV9 and TRBJ2-5, the full variable domain is DSGVTQTPKHLITATGQRVTLRCSPRSGDLSVYWYQQSLDQGLQFLIQYYNGEERAKGNILERFSAQQFPDLHSELNLSSLELGDSALYFCASSVGISDSQETQYFGPGTRLLVL.

V gene TRBV19 combines with J gene TRBJ1-5, with D maybe TRBD1 (5 bases). The V gene lost 7 bases and the J gene lost 0 bases, with 16 bases spanning the gap. The V gene's germline CDR1 is LNHDA and CDR2 SQIVND (reference sequence). The CDR3 runs 16 residues. CDR3 region: CASNTYGQISNQPQHF. As DNA, the CDR3 is TGTGCCAGTAATACCTATGGACAAATTAGCAATCAGCCCCAGCATTTT.

This clonotype was counted many times. CDR3 nucleotides: TGCAGCGTTAACAGGGGACTGAACACTGAAGCTTTCTTT. This translates into CSVNRGLNTEAFF. V gene TRBV29-1 combines with J gene TRBJ1-1, with 7 bases identical to TRBD1. Germline V CDR1 and CDR2: SQVTM, ANQGSEA. The CDR3 consists of 13 residues. Germline trimming cut 5 bases from V and 0 bases from J; bases unmatched to any gene: 3.

The chain joins TRBV7-9 to TRBJ2-7, with D possibly being TRBD1 or TRBD2 (5 bases each). Germline CDR1 SEHNR, CDR2 FQNEAQ (reference sequence). V shed 6 bases and J shed 0 bases, with 21 bases lying between them. The CDR3 totals 17 residues. CDR3 loop: CASSLNPPGTRSYEQYF. In nucleotides, the CDR3 is TGTGCCAGCAGTCTCAACCCCCCCGGGACCCGCTCCTACGAGCAGTACTTC.

As for this clonotype: The junction shows a germline mismatch at one end, possibly a read error. This sequence joins TRBV10-3 and TRBJ1-6; maybe TRBD1 (5 bases). The CDR3 is 14 residues long. Germline V CDR1 and CDR2: ENHRY, SYGVKD. CDR3 in DNA: TGTGCCAGCAGTTATCAGGACAAGAATTCACCCCTCCACTTT. The encoded protein is CASSYQDKNSPLHF.

This clonotype was counted at least ten times. V usage is TRBV7-8 and J usage is TRBJ1-2, with 7 nucleotides matching TRBD1. Germline V CDR1 and CDR2: SGHVS, FQNEAQ. Trimming took 5 bases from V and 6 from J; bases not matched to a gene: 6. This CDR3 spans 13 amino acids. Here the CDR3 DNA reads TGTGCCAGCAGCCCGTATACAGGGGATGGCTACACCTTC. Its protein product is CASSPYTGDGYTF.

In its sample, this clonotype was seen many times. The chain employs TRBV12-3 or TRBV12-4 and TRBJ1-1; D uncertain. The CDR3 is 16 residues long. Trimming took 2 bases from V and 3 from J, leaving 16 bases between them. As DNA, the CDR3 is TGTGCCAGCAGTTTATCGAGAGGCGGGGTGGACACTGAAGCTTTCTTT. Protein product: CASSLSRGGVDTEAFF.

As concerns this clonotype: The conserved final phenylalanine or tryptophan is absent from the CDR3, which likely points to a read error. The rearrangement uses TRBV5-4 and TRBJ1-1, with D unresolved. The CDR3 totals 14 residues. CDR1 is SGHNT, CDR2 YYREEE, per germline (reference sequence). Trimming removed 0 bases from V and 0 bases from J, with 6 bases in between. This chain's CDR3 is CASSLARMNTEAFL. In DNA form, the CDR3 reads TGTGCCAGCAGCTTGGCTCGAATGAACACTGAAGCTTTCCTT.

This clonotype has at least ten counts. Being one base from a much bigger clone, this may be a read error. The rearrangement joins TRBV6-6 to TRBJ1-2; 7 bases are shared with TRBD1. Germline V gives CDR1 MNHNY, CDR2 SVGAGI (reference sequence). This CDR3 comprises 13 residues. V dropped 5 bases and J dropped 3; count of bases not matched to a gene: 3. CDR3 protein: CASSTGVDYGYTF. The DNA of the CDR3 is TGTGCCAGCAGTACAGGGGTCGACTATGGCTACACCTTC.

The chain is built from TRBV25-1 and TRBJ1-3; perhaps TRBD1 as D (6 bases). The CDR3 runs to 16 residues. From germline, CDR1 is MGHDK and CDR2 SYGVNS. The V gene lost 4 bases and the J gene lost 2 bases, with 15 bases spanning the gap. The DNA of the CDR3 is TGTGCCAGCAGTGCACTTGACAGGCCCCCTGGAAACACCATATATTTT. Translation gives CASSALDRPPGNTIYF.